A selection of T cell receptor beta chains follows, all from one sample in a study of blood T cells in healthy people across ages. TCRdb called the 5' RACE reads again in MiXCR, with one record for every CDR3 protein. The sample includes hundreds of thousands of distinct CDR3 sequences, roughly 21% of them seen just once. Source material: blood. All receptors come from a man between 65 and 79 years old in good health. Both conserved end residues are part of each CDR3. The D gene is left open where the match is weak. Expanded clones get a size class; other rows say once, few or many, or leave the size out.

CDR3aa: CSARGTSGPAYEQYF
CDR3nt: TGCAGTGCTAGAGGGACTAGCGGGCCTGCCTACGAGCAGTACTTC
v_gene: TRBV20-1
d_gene: TRBD2
abundance: many
j_gene: TRBJ2-7

CDR3aa: CASSLVPQIRYQETQSF
CDR3nt: TGTGCCAGCAGCTTAGTCCCCCAGATCCGGTACCAAGAGACCCAGTCCTTC
v_gene: TRBV7-9
d_gene: -
abundance: -
j_gene: TRBJ2-5

CDR3aa: CASSSSGTPQETQYF
CDR3nt: TGCGCCAGCAGCTCTTCCGGGACGCCTCAAGAGACCCAGTACTTC
v_gene: TRBV5-1
d_gene: -
abundance: many
j_gene: TRBJ2-5

CDR3aa: CASTEAPGNTIYF
CDR3nt: TGTGCCAGCACCGAAGCGCCGGGAAACACCATATATTTT
v_gene: TRBV27
d_gene: -
abundance: -
j_gene: TRBJ1-3

CDR3aa: CASSPRVNTGELFF
CDR3nt: TGCGCCAGCAGCCCCAGGGTGAACACCGGGGAGCTGTTTTTT
v_gene: TRBV5-1
d_gene: -
abundance: many
j_gene: TRBJ2-2

CDR3aa: CASSLDLTGVSYEQYF
CDR3nt: TGCGCCAGCAGCTTGGACCTTACAGGGGTGAGCTACGAGCAGTACTTC
v_gene: TRBV5-1
d_gene: TRBD1
abundance: -
j_gene: TRBJ2-7

CDR3aa: CASSLFPLAGTDTQYF
CDR3nt: TGTGCCAGCAGCTTATTTCCGCTAGCGGGGACAGATACGCAGTATTTT
v_gene: TRBV7-3
d_gene: TRBD2
abundance: -
j_gene: TRBJ2-3

CDR3aa: CSARPGLAGLTDTQYF
CDR3nt: TGCAGTGCTAGACCGGGACTAGCGGGACTAACAGATACGCAGTATTTT
v_gene: TRBV20-1
d_gene: TRBD2
abundance: once
j_gene: TRBJ2-3

CDR3aa: CASSSDWTGVYGYTF
CDR3nt: TGTGCCAGCAGCTCCGATTGGACAGGGGTTTATGGCTACACCTTC
v_gene: TRBV14
d_gene: TRBD1
abundance: once
j_gene: TRBJ1-2

CDR3aa: CASTHGAGSYTGELFF
CDR3nt: TGTGCCAGCACCCATGGGGCAGGGAGTTACACCGGGGAGCTGTTTTTT
v_gene: TRBV11-2
d_gene: -
abundance: -
j_gene: TRBJ2-2

CDR3aa: CASSLYAGADTQYF
CDR3nt: TGCGCCAGCAGCTTATATGCCGGGGCAGATACGCAGTATTTT
v_gene: TRBV5-1
d_gene: -
abundance: few
j_gene: TRBJ2-3

CDR3aa: CASSLSVANTGELFF
CDR3nt: TGTGCCAGCAGCCTTAGCGTGGCGAACACCGGGGAGCTGTTTTTT
v_gene: TRBV3-1
d_gene: -
abundance: few
j_gene: TRBJ2-2

CDR3aa: CAWRPRTATNEKLFF
CDR3nt: TGTGCCTGGAGGCCCCGGACAGCTACTAATGAAAAACTGTTTTTT
v_gene: TRBV30
d_gene: -
abundance: few
j_gene: TRBJ1-4

CDR3aa: CSARVQEEKLFF
CDR3nt: TGCAGTGCTAGAGTACAGGAAGAAAAACTGTTTTTT
v_gene: TRBV20-1
d_gene: -
abundance: few
j_gene: TRBJ1-4

CDR3aa: CASSPDPGRINEQFF
CDR3nt: TGTGCCAGCAGCCCGGACCCGGGACGCATCAATGAGCAGTTCTTC
v_gene: TRBV7-6
d_gene: -
abundance: -
j_gene: TRBJ2-1

CDR3aa: CAISESRTSGSWDIQYF
CDR3nt: TGTGCCATCAGTGAGTCGAGGACTAGCGGGAGTTGGGACATTCAGTACTTC
v_gene: TRBV10-3
d_gene: TRBD2
abundance: -
j_gene: TRBJ2-4

CDR3aa: CASSPALAGVEQYF
CDR3nt: TGTGCCAGCAGTCCGGCCCTAGCGGGAGTCGAGCAGTACTTC
v_gene: TRBV28
d_gene: TRBD2
abundance: -
j_gene: TRBJ2-7

CDR3aa: CASPLSSYNEQFF
CDR3nt: TGTGCCAGCCCCCTTAGCTCCTACAATGAGCAGTTCTTC
v_gene: TRBV7-2
d_gene: -
abundance: few
j_gene: TRBJ2-1

CDR3aa: CSARDRSFYYNEQFF
CDR3nt: TGCAGTGCTAGAGATCGGAGTTTTTACTACAATGAGCAGTTCTTC
v_gene: TRBV20-1
d_gene: -
abundance: -
j_gene: TRBJ2-1

CDR3aa: CASRPGGDTQYF
CDR3nt: TGTGCCAGCAGACCGGGAGGAGATACGCAGTATTTT
v_gene: TRBV2
d_gene: TRBD2
abundance: few
j_gene: TRBJ2-3